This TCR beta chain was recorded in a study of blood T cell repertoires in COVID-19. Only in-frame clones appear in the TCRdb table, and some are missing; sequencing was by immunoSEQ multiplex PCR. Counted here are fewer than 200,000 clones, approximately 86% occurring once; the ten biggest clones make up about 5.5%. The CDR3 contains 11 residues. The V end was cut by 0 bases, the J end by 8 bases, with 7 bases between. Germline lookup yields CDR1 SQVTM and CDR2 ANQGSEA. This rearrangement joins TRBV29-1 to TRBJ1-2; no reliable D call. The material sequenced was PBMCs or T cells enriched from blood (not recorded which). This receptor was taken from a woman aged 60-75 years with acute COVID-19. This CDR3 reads CSVEDREGYTF. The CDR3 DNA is TGCAGCGTTGAAGATCGGGAGGGCTACACCTTC. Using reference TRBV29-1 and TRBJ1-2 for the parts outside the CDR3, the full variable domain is SAVISQKPSRDICQRGTSLTIQCQVDSQVTMMFWYRQQPGQSLTLIATANQGSEATYESGFVIDKFPISRPNLTFSTLTVSNMSPEDSSIYLCSVEDREGYTFGSGTRLTVV.